These 23 T cell receptor beta chains were sequenced from one sample in a study of shared clonotypes between healthy human individuals. Positive CCR7 selection of CD45RO-negative cells yielded the naive CD8 cells, and terminally differentiated effector memory CD45RA+ cells were excluded. The protocol was immunoSEQ multiplex PCR, while the TCRdb copy is restricted to in-frame clones and leaves out a portion. The table records around 650,000 clones, about 96% of them present only once. Sequencing was performed on naive CD8+ T cells sorted from blood. The receptors here all came from a woman aged 25-40 years in good health.

CDR3 coding DNA: TGTGCCAGCCCAGACCCGGGACTAGACGGTGATGAGCAGTTCTTC. Translation gives CASPDPGLDGDEQFF. The chain couples TRBV7-9 to TRBJ2-1; 8 bases are shared with TRBD2. Germline-derived CDR1 and CDR2 are SEHNR and FQNEAQ (reference sequence). The CDR3 runs 15 residues. V was pared by 8 bases and J by 8 bases, with 14 bases of the junction left unmatched. The variable domain in full, completed from reference TRBV7-9 and TRBJ2-1, reads DTGVSQNPRHKITKRGQNVTFRCDPISEHNRLYWYRQTLGQGPEFLTYFQNEAQLEKSRLLSDRFSAERPKGSFSTLEIQRTEQGDSAMYLCASPDPGLDGDEQFFGPGTRLTVL.

This chain joins TRBV5-6 and TRBJ2-1; D is uncertain. Looked up from germline, CDR1 is SGHDT and CDR2 is YYEEEE. The CDR3 runs 15 residues. Trimming stripped 0 bases from V and 1 base from J, with 8 bases between. The CDR3 DNA reads TGTGCCAGCAGCTTGGAGCAGGAGTCCTACAATGAGCAGTTCTTC. Protein product: CASSLEQESYNEQFF.

The rearrangement links TRBV27 to TRBJ2-1; maybe TRBD2 (5 bases). This CDR3 spans 15 amino acids. V lost 2 bases and J 3 bases, leaving 11 bases between the germline ends. Germline CDR1 reads MNHEY; CDR2 reads SMNVEV (reference sequence). CDR3 DNA sequence: TGTGCCAGCAGTTTAGTGGGAGAAGGCTACAATGAGCAGTTCTTC. Residues: CASSLVGEGYNEQFF.

This chain connects TRBV28 to TRBJ2-1; the D is unclear. The germline V and J ends were trimmed by 3 bases and 10 bases, with 16 bases remaining between them. Germline CDR1 reads MDHEN; CDR2 reads SYDVKM. CDR3 length: 14 residues. The CDR3 DNA reads TGTGCCAGCAGTTTTAATCCCACCCACAGCGAGCAGTTCTTC. Translation gives CASSFNPTHSEQFF.

The CDR3, as DNA: TGCGCCAGCAGCCATCCTTCACGACTCCCCGGTAAATTCAAAAACATTCAGTACTTC. This encodes CASSHPSRLPGKFKNIQYF. The chain links TRBV4-1 to TRBJ2-4, with unresolved D. CDR3 length: 19 amino acids. Germline-derived CDR1 and CDR2 are MGHRA and YSYEKL. V dropped 3 bases and J dropped 3 bases, with 24 bases sitting between them.

The rearrangement uses TRBV9 and TRBJ1-3, with a tentative D call TRBD1 (6 bases). CDR1 and CDR2 (germline): SGDLS, YYNGEE. The V end lost 3 bases, the J end lost 9 bases, and 19 bases lay between the germline ends. CDR3 length equals 15 residues. This CDR3 reads CASSGGQDYVRTIYF. The CDR3 DNA is TGTGCCAGCAGCGGGGGGCAGGACTACGTTCGCACCATATATTTT.

The rearrangement links TRBV2 to TRBJ2-5; 7 bases match TRBD2. Germline V CDR1 and CDR2: SNHLY, FYNNEI. V trimming: 6 bases; J trimming: 3 bases; junction bases outside the gene matches: 7. This CDR3 is built from 14 residues. CDR3 nucleotides: TGTGCCAGCAGAGCCGGGAGGAAAGAAGAGACCCAGTACTTC. It specifies CASRAGRKEETQYF.

J is TRBJ1-1 and V is TRBV13; D is unclear. This CDR3 has 14 residues. Trimming left V 2 bases short and J 3 bases short, with 10 bases between. Per the germline V gene, CDR1 is PRHDT and CDR2 is FYEKMQ (reference sequence). CDR3 nucleotide sequence: TGTGCCAGCAGCTTATTAGGGAAATACACTGAAGCTTTCTTT. The encoded protein is CASSLLGKYTEAFF.

V gene TRBV28 combines with J gene TRBJ2-7, with 7 positions matching TRBD2. Germline loops: CDR1 MDHEN, CDR2 SYDVKM. J lost 1 base, V lost 6 bases, and 6 bases had no gene match. This CDR3 is built from 14 residues. In DNA, the CDR3 is TGTGCCAGCAGCCGGTGGGAGGGTTCCTACGAGCAGTACTTC. As protein: CASSRWEGSYEQYF.

The chain uses TRBV19 and TRBJ2-6; 7 bases agree with TRBD2. V shed 3 bases, J shed 0 bases, and the junction held 8 bases outside the gene matches. Germline values: CDR1 LNHDA, CDR2 SQIVND (reference sequence). CDR3 length equals 18 residues. The DNA of the CDR3 is TGTGCCAGTAGTATCTGGCTAGCGGTAAACTCTGGGGCCAACGTCCTGACTTTC. Translated: CASSIWLAVNSGANVLTF.

The CDR3 DNA sequence: TGTGCCAGCAGCTTACTTTCGAGGGGGCCACACTACGAGCAGTACTTC. It encodes CASSLLSRGPHYEQYF. The chain couples TRBV5-6 to TRBJ2-7; TRBD1 aligns across 7 bases. V shed 2 bases and J 3 bases; nucleotides not matched to a gene: 11. CDR3 length equals 16 residues. Germline CDR1 and CDR2: SGHDT and YYEEEE. The variable domain in full, completed from reference TRBV5-6 and TRBJ2-7, reads DAGVTQSPTHLIKTRGQQVTLRCSPKSGHDTVSWYQQALGQGPQFIFQYYEEEERQRGNFPDRFSGHQFPNYSSELNVNALLLGDSALYLCASSLLSRGPHYEQYFGPGTRLTVT.

This clone appeared once. V gene TRBV19 combines with J gene TRBJ2-7; 8 bases are a match to TRBD2. Germline V lookup: CDR1 LNHDA, CDR2 SQIVND (reference sequence). The CDR3 length is 14 residues. V shed 5 bases and J 2 bases; nucleotides not matched to a gene: 5. The CDR3 loop is CASSVGLAPYEQYF. The CDR3 coding sequence is TGTGCCAGTAGTGTCGGACTAGCACCCTACGAGCAGTACTTC.

The rearrangement links TRBV2 to TRBJ2-7; D gene uncertain. CDR3 size: 13 residues. Trimming cost V 4 bases and J 0 bases, with 7 bases left between them. The germline V gene has CDR1 SNHLY and CDR2 FYNNEI. The CDR3, as DNA: TGTGCCAGCAGTGCCAAGACCTCCTACGAGCAGTACTTC. Translated, it gives CASSAKTSYEQYF.

V gene TRBV28 combines with J gene TRBJ2-1; 9 positions match TRBD2. The CDR3 totals 16 residues. V lost 4 bases, J lost 0 bases, and 4 bases stayed unmatched. Germline values: CDR1 MDHEN, CDR2 SYDVKM. The CDR3 loop reads CASSSYSGSSYNEQFF. DNA for the CDR3: TGTGCCAGCAGTTCCTATAGCGGGAGCTCCTACAATGAGCAGTTCTTC.

The chain has TRBV28 and TRBJ2-2; tentative D call: TRBD2 (6 bases). CDR3 length equals 15 residues. Germline CDR1 MDHEN, CDR2 SYDVKM. The germline V and J ends were trimmed by 7 bases and 0 bases, with 12 bases remaining between them. The CDR3 sequence: CASNPGTPNTGELFF. CDR3 nucleotide sequence: TGTGCCAGCAACCCCGGGACTCCGAACACCGGGGAGCTGTTTTTT. The variable domain in full, with the rest retrieved from reference TRBV28 and TRBJ2-2, is DVKVTQSSRYLVKRTGEKVFLECVQDMDHENMFWYRQDPGLGLRLIYFSYDVKMKEKGDIPEGYSVSREKKERFSLILESASTNQTSMYLCASNPGTPNTGELFFGEGSRLTVL.

The CDR3 DNA is TGTGCCAGCTCAACCGGGACTGGAGCCTACGAGCAGTACTTC. Translated, it gives CASSTGTGAYEQYF. The chain carries TRBV28 and TRBJ2-7; weak D call: TRBD2 (6 bases). Trimming stripped 8 bases from V and 2 bases from J, with 16 bases between. This CDR3 spans 14 amino acids. Germline lookup yields CDR1 MDHEN and CDR2 SYDVKM. Based on the CDR3 plus reference TRBV28 and TRBJ2-7, the full variable domain is DVKVTQSSRYLVKRTGEKVFLECVQDMDHENMFWYRQDPGLGLRLIYFSYDVKMKEKGDIPEGYSVSREKKERFSLILESASTNQTSMYLCASSTGTGAYEQYFGPGTRLTVT.

This chain links TRBV10-3 with TRBJ1-1; tentative D call: TRBD1 (5 bases). Germline V CDR1 and CDR2: ENHRY, SYGVKD. Trimming took off 2 bases at V and 0 bases at J, with 13 bases between the two ends. CDR3 length equals 16 residues. The CDR3 region is CAISEAQDFMNTEAFF. As DNA, the CDR3 is TGTGCCATCAGTGAGGCACAGGATTTTATGAACACTGAAGCTTTCTTT.

Here the CDR3 DNA reads TGTGCCAGCAGTCCCTCGGGGTACACTGAAGCTTTCTTT. Amino acid sequence: CASSPSGYTEAFF. V and J are TRBV6-5 and TRBJ1-1; no definite D call. CDR1 is MNHEY and CDR2 is SVGAGI in the germline V gene. The CDR3 spans 13 residues. Trimming took off 5 bases at V and 3 bases at J, with 10 bases between the two ends.

The gene calls are TRBV28 and TRBJ1-5; TRBD1 matches 9 bases. The junction had 8 bases not matched to a gene; V was cut back by 6 bases and J by 5 bases. The CDR3 consists of 15 residues. Germline V lookup: CDR1 MDHEN, CDR2 SYDVKM. CDR3 nucleotides: TGTGCCAGCAGGCCGGGACAGGGATTCGATCAGCCCCAGCATTTT. It translates to CASRPGQGFDQPQHF.

The chain recombines TRBV5-6 with TRBJ2-7; TRBD1 is a possible D gene (6 bases). CDR1 is SGHDT and CDR2 is YYEEEE in the germline V gene. Trimming took off 2 bases at V and 1 base at J, with 10 bases between the two ends. The CDR3 loop spans 14 amino acids. The CDR3, as DNA: TGTGCCAGCAGCTTAGGACAGCCGTCCTACGAGCAGTACTTC. It yields the protein CASSLGQPSYEQYF.

V gene TRBV5-1 combines with J gene TRBJ2-3; the D gene is possibly TRBD2 (7 bases). The CDR3 has 15 amino acids. Deletions cut 5 bases from V and 7 bases from J, with 20 bases between. Germline V gene sequence: CDR1 SGHRS, CDR2 YFSETQ. CDR3 protein: CASSAGAPIRNTQYF. The CDR3 DNA sequence: TGCGCCAGCAGTGCGGGGGCCCCCATAAGGAATACGCAGTATTTT.

This clone was seen a single time. The chain combines TRBV6-8 with TRBJ2-6; unclear D gene. Germline V gene lookup returns CDR1 MNHGY and CDR2 SAAAGT. This CDR3 has 16 amino acids. The V end was cut by 5 bases, the J end by 5 bases, with 16 bases between. The CDR3 loop is CASSRIQQSRANVLTF. Here the CDR3 DNA reads TGTGCCAGCAGTCGGATTCAACAAAGTCGGGCCAACGTCCTGACTTTC.

The rearrangement uses TRBV28 and TRBJ2-3, with D unclear. With 4 bases removed from V and 2 bases from J, the gap between germline ends came to 4 bases. Germline V gives CDR1 MDHEN, CDR2 SYDVKM. The CDR3 is made up of 12 amino acids. The CDR3 region has the DNA TGTGCCAGCAGTTCGCCCACAGATACGCAGTATTTT. Protein: CASSSPTDTQYF. Drawing the rest from reference TRBV28 and TRBJ2-3, the complete variable domain is DVKVTQSSRYLVKRTGEKVFLECVQDMDHENMFWYRQDPGLGLRLIYFSYDVKMKEKGDIPEGYSVSREKKERFSLILESASTNQTSMYLCASSSPTDTQYFGPGTRLTVL.